The 23 T cell receptor beta chains reported below all come from one sample, sequenced in a study of Ad26.COV2.S vaccination and SARS-CoV-2 variants (dated by TCRdb to 2020 to 2023). Library construction relied on the immunoSEQ multiplex PCR assay. This is the immuneACCESS table as TCRdb keeps it, with only in-frame sequences that have V and J called. A part of the clones is gone; compared with another copy, unresolved V genes explain less than half, and the rest is unexplained. Across this sample there are over 200,000 clones, with approximately 90% seen only once. Roughly 10% of the sample comes from the top ten. The treatment or condition label on this specimen signifies: 15 to 20 received Ad26.COV2.S at low or high dose, single or two shots; about 5 received placebo; per-sample allocation not given. For vaccine and placebo recipients, repertoires were sequenced using samples collected on day 63 after the first injection.

The sample in question was peripheral blood, obtained in a trial of Ad26.COV2.S vaccine versus placebo. The receptors come from a person aged 18-60 years who received the Ad26.COV2.S COVID-19 vaccine or a placebo.

The chain is built from TRBV11-2 and TRBJ2-7; maybe TRBD2 (7 bases). The length of the CDR3 is 16 residues. Germline V gene lookup returns CDR1 SGHAT and CDR2 FQNNGV. The V and J ends lost 2 bases and 3 bases respectively, with 17 bases between them. CDR3 nucleotides: TGTGCCAGCAGCTTACGGGGGGCACCCTCCCTCTACGAGCAGTACTTC. This translates into CASSLRGAPSLYEQYF.

This chain links TRBV28 with TRBJ2-2; the match to TRBD2 covers 7 bases. The CDR3 is 16 amino acids. Germline assignment: CDR1 MDHEN and CDR2 SYDVKM. Germline trimming cut 3 bases from V and 5 bases from J; bases unmatched to any gene: 9. CDR3 DNA: TGTGCCAGCAGTTTTGGGGGAGGGCCTACTACCGGGGAGCTGTTTTTT. It yields the protein CASSFGGGPTTGELFF.

The sample holds a few counts of this clone. The V and J genes are TRBV30 and TRBJ1-1; 9 bases match TRBD1. The trim removed 1 base at V and 5 bases at J, leaving 8 bases unmatched. The CDR3 is 15 residues long. Germline V gene data show CDR1 as GTSNPN and CDR2 as SVGIG (reference sequence). The CDR3 nucleotides are TGTGCCTGGAGTGGTGAGGGACAGGGAAGAACTGAAGCTTTCTTT. Translated: CAWSGEGQGRTEAFF.

This clone was detected only a few times. This rearrangement joins TRBV7-9 to TRBJ1-3; D unclear. Germline CDR1 is SEHNR and CDR2 is FQNEAQ (reference sequence). The V and J ends lost 1 base and 0 bases respectively, with 10 bases between them. The CDR3 totals 16 residues. The CDR3 protein is CASSLGGRDSGNTIYF. The CDR3 bases are TGTGCCAGCAGCTTAGGAGGGCGGGACTCTGGAAACACCATATATTTT.

The CDR3 DNA is TGTGCCAGCAGTTCGGCAGATACGCAGTATTTT. Its translation: CASSSADTQYF. V is TRBV6-1 and J is TRBJ2-3; no firm D call. This CDR3 comprises 11 residues. Trimming took 5 bases from V and 4 from J, leaving 4 bases between them. Germline-derived CDR1 and CDR2 are MNHNS and SASEGT.

The CDR3 loop reads CASSPKTGAGQPQHF. The CDR3, as DNA: TGTGCCAGCTCACCGAAGACAGGGGCAGGTCAGCCCCAGCATTTT. The chain links TRBV18 to TRBJ1-5; 8 bases agree with TRBD1. Germline loops: CDR1 KGHSH, CDR2 LQKENI. The CDR3 covers 15 residues. The junction had 7 bases not matched to a gene; V was cut back by 3 bases and J by 6 bases.

The V and J genes are TRBV27 and TRBJ2-7; possibly TRBD2 for D (6 bases). CDR3 length: 15 residues. CDR1 MNHEY and CDR2 SMNVEV come from the germline V gene (reference sequence). V was trimmed by 3 bases and J by 6 bases, leaving 18 bases between them. CDR3 sequence reads: CASSFASGTGGEQYF. The CDR3 coding sequence is TGTGCCAGCAGTTTCGCATCAGGAACCGGGGGCGAGCAGTACTTC.

This clone was seen a few times. This chain joins TRBV18 and TRBJ2-1; D unresolved. Germline V lookup: CDR1 KGHSH, CDR2 LQKENI. The CDR3 has 13 amino acids. The V gene lost 1 base and the J gene lost 7 bases, with 8 bases spanning the gap. The CDR3 sequence is CASSPRLANEQFF. The CDR3 DNA reads TGTGCCAGCTCACCACGACTGGCAAATGAGCAGTTCTTC.

This clone was picked up one time. V is TRBV28 and J is TRBJ2-1; 12 bases agree with TRBD1. Germline V gene sequence: CDR1 MDHEN, CDR2 SYDVKM. The CDR3 has 15 residues. V gave up 7 bases and J gave up 5 bases; unmatched junction bases: 6. CDR3 sequence: CASNPGQGAHNEQFF. The CDR3 DNA reads TGTGCCAGCAACCCGGGACAGGGGGCCCACAATGAGCAGTTCTTC.

This rearrangement joins TRBV4-1 to TRBJ2-4; 7 nucleotides line up with TRBD1. V lost 1 base to trimming and J lost 1 base; unmatched junction nucleotides: 10. The CDR3 is 18 residues long. Germline values: CDR1 MGHRA, CDR2 YSYEKL. The CDR3 DNA reads as TGCGCCAGCAGCCAAGGACTCCAGGGGGTACGGGCCAAAAACATTCAGTACTTC. The encoded protein is CASSQGLQGVRAKNIQYF.

The chain is built from TRBV6-5 and TRBJ2-7; D is uncertain. CDR1 is MNHEY, CDR2 SVGAGI, per germline. The CDR3 spans 14 residues. V lost 1 base, J lost 1 base, and 8 bases lay in between. CDR3 amino acids: CASSYYGLSYEQYF. The CDR3 DNA reads TGTGCCAGCAGTTACTACGGGTTATCCTACGAGCAGTACTTC.

This clone came up once. V usage is TRBV25-1 and J usage is TRBJ2-7; no reliable D call. Per the germline V gene, CDR1 is MGHDK and CDR2 is SYGVNS. V was trimmed by 6 bases and J by 3 bases, leaving 15 bases between them. The CDR3 is 14 amino acids. This CDR3 is CASSLTGSHYEQYF. The CDR3 bases are TGTGCCAGCAGCCTCACCGGGTCACACTACGAGCAGTACTTC.

V gene TRBV6-1 combines with J gene TRBJ1-6; D uncertain. The CDR3 spans 15 residues. V lost 2 bases to trimming and J lost 7 bases, with 12 bases between them. Germline V gives CDR1 MNHNS, CDR2 SASEGT. In DNA form, the CDR3 reads TGTGCCAGCAGTGAATCCCCGGACTGGAATTCACCCCTCCACTTT. It specifies CASSESPDWNSPLHF.

This chain joins TRBV19 and TRBJ1-1, with a weak D call TRBD1 (6 bases). Trimming stripped 3 bases from V and 3 bases from J, with 8 bases between. Germline V lookup: CDR1 LNHDA, CDR2 SQIVND (reference sequence). The CDR3 is 13 amino acids. This CDR3 is CASSMKGDTEAFF. The CDR3, as DNA: TGTGCCAGTAGTATGAAGGGGGACACTGAAGCTTTCTTT.

CDR3 amino acids: CASSSYRGRSDEQFF. For the CDR3, the DNA is TGTGCCAGCAGCTCCTACAGGGGGCGCTCGGATGAGCAGTTCTTC. This chain joins TRBV7-9 and TRBJ2-1, with 9 bases lining up with TRBD1. V lost 4 bases, J lost 8 bases, and 9 bases stayed unmatched. Per germline, CDR1 SEHNR and CDR2 FQNEAQ (reference sequence). The CDR3 totals 15 residues.

The table lists this clone with a few counts. The rearrangement uses TRBV6-2 or TRBV6-3 and TRBJ2-7; D unresolved. The CDR3 runs to 13 residues. Germline V gene sequence: CDR1 MNHEY, CDR2 SVGEGT. V was shortened by 2 bases and J by 2 bases, with 7 bases between the two germline ends. The CDR3 is CASSYRVTYEQYF. The CDR3 DNA follows: TGTGCCAGCAGTTACAGGGTTACCTACGAGCAGTACTTC.

This rearrangement joins TRBV30 to TRBJ2-4, with 8 bases lining up with TRBD2. The CDR3 has 17 residues. Germline lookup yields CDR1 GTSNPN and CDR2 SVGIG (reference sequence). The V and J ends lost 0 bases and 2 bases, in that order; junction bases with no gene match: 9. CDR3 sequence: CAWSVLGLAETKNIQYF. The CDR3 DNA follows: TGTGCCTGGAGTGTACTAGGACTAGCAGAAACCAAAAACATTCAGTACTTC.

The CDR3 DNA is TGTGCCATTAGAACGATTGGTCAGCCCCAGCATTTT. Translation gives CAIRTIGQPQHF. The V call is TRBV28, the J call TRBJ1-5; D gene ambiguous. V lost 10 bases and J 6 bases, leaving 13 bases between the germline ends. The CDR3 is 12 residues long. Germline V gene data show CDR1 as MDHEN and CDR2 as SYDVKM.

This clone was detected a few times. V gene TRBV30 combines with J gene TRBJ1-1, with D uncertain. V lost 3 bases and J lost 8, with 7 bases in between. Germline V gene lookup returns CDR1 GTSNPN and CDR2 SVGIG (reference sequence). The CDR3 covers 10 residues. The CDR3: CAWRQAEAFF. The CDR3, as DNA: TGTGCCTGGAGGCAGGCAGAAGCTTTCTTT.

The J gene is TRBJ1-5, the V gene TRBV7-2; 7 positions agree with TRBD1. Germline CDR1 reads SGHTA; CDR2 reads FQGNSA. The CDR3 has 15 residues. The trim removed 5 bases at V and 5 bases at J, leaving 9 bases unmatched. The CDR3 spells CASSPARGVHQPQHF. The CDR3 DNA reads as TGTGCCAGCAGCCCCGCCAGGGGGGTTCATCAGCCCCAGCATTTT.

CDR3 sequence reads: CASSHTRLYEQYF. The CDR3 coding sequence is TGTGCCAGCTCTCATACCAGGTTATACGAGCAGTACTTC. This chain connects TRBV28 to TRBJ2-7; no reliable D call. The CDR3 loop spans 13 amino acids. The germline V gene encodes CDR1 MDHEN and CDR2 SYDVKM. The germline V and J ends were trimmed by 8 bases and 4 bases, with 15 bases remaining between them. Looking up the rest from reference TRBV28 and TRBJ2-7 gives the full variable domain: DVKVTQSSRYLVKRTGEKVFLECVQDMDHENMFWYRQDPGLGLRLIYFSYDVKMKEKGDIPEGYSVSREKKERFSLILESASTNQTSMYLCASSHTRLYEQYFGPGTRLTVT.

The chain carries TRBV10-3 and TRBJ2-7; 7 bases are shared with TRBD2. Germline values: CDR1 ENHRY, CDR2 SYGVKD. The CDR3 covers 17 residues. V shed 0 bases and J 5 bases; nucleotides not matched to a gene: 13. The CDR3 here is CAISESDRGLIVNEQYF. The DNA of the CDR3 is TGTGCCATCAGTGAGTCGGATAGGGGACTAATAGTAAACGAGCAGTACTTC.

The chain joins TRBV7-8 to TRBJ2-5, with 9 bases fitting TRBD1. Losses at the gene ends were 5 bases for V and 7 bases for J; bases not matched to a gene: 8. CDR3 length: 14 amino acids. Germline lookup yields CDR1 SGHVS and CDR2 FQNEAQ. CDR3 coding DNA: TGTGCCAGCAGCGGACAAGGGACAGGGTGGACCCAGTACTTC. Amino acid sequence: CASSGQGTGWTQYF.